The present entry profiles one T cell receptor beta chain with its context. Antigen specificity is unknown. The data originate from a study of T-cell reconstitution after alpha-beta-depleted transplantation in children. The study, taken as a whole, reports: Elevated TCRbeta diversity at day 60 was traced, in some patients, to surviving recipient T cells and thymic progenitors. T cells produced anew were the main source of T-cell counts and diversity one year after transplant. Reportedly, alpha-beta T cells present about two months post-transplant originated from several hundred expanded clones of graft origin.

Germline CDR1 is LNHNV and CDR2 is YYDKDF (reference sequence). V shed 5 bases and J shed 1 base, with 13 bases lying between them. This CDR3 spans 15 amino acids. Preparation of the TCRbeta library was carried out with unique molecular identifiers. TCRdb independently ran MiXCR on the PCR reads; one entry per CDR3 protein. The sample lists about 900,000 distinct CDR3 sequences, about 29% occurring once. This chain joins TRBV15 and TRBJ2-3; D is ambiguous. The sequencing here drew on PBMCs, mostly from graft donor cells, taken 360 days after TCRalphabeta/CD19-depleted stem cell transplant. This TCR was sampled from a boy less than two years old who had a stem cell transplant for SCID, so the T cells may come from the graft donor. The CDR3 region has the DNA TGTGCCACCAGCCTCCGTTTTACGGGCACAGATACGCAGTATTTT. Amino acid sequence: CATSLRFTGTDTQYF.